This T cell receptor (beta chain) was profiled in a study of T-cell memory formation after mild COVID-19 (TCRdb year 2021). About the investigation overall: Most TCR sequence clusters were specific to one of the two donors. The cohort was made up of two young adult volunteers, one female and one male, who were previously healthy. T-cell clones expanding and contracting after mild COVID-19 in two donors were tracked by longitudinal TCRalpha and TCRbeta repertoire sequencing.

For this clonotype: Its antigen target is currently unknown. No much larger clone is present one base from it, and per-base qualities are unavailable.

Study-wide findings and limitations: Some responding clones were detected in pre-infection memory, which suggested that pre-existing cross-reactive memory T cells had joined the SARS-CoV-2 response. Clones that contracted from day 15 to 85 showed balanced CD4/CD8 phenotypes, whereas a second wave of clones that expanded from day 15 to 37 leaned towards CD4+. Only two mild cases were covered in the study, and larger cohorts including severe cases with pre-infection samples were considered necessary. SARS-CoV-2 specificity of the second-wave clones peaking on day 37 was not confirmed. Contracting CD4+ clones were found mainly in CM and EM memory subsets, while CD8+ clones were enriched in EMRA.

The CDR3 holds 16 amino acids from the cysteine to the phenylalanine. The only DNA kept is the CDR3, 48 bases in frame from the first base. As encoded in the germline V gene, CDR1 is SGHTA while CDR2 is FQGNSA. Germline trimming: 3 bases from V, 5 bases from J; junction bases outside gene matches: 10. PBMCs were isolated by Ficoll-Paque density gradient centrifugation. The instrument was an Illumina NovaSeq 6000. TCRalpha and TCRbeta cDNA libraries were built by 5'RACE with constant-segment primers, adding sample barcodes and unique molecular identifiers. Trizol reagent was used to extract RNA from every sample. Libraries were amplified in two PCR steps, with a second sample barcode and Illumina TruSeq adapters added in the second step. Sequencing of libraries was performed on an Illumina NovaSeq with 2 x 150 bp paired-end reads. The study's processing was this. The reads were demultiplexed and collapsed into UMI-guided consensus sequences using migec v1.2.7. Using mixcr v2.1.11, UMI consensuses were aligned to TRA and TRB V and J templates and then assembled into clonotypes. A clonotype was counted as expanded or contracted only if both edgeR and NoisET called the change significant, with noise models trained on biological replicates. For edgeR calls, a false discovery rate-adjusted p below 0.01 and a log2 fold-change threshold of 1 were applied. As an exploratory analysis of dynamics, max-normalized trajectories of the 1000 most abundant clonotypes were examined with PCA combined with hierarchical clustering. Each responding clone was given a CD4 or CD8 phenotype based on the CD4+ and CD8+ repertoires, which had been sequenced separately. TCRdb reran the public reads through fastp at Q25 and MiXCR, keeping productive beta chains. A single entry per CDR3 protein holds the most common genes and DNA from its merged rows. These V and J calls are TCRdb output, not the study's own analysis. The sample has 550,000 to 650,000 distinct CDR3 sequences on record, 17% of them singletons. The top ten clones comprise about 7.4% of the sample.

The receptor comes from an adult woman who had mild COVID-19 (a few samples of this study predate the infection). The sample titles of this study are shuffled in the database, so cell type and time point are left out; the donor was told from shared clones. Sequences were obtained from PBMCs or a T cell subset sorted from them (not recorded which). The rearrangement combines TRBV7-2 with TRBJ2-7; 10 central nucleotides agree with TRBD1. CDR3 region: CASSFTPGQGYDEQYF. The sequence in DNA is TGTGCCAGCAGCTTTACCCCGGGACAGGGGTACGACGAGCAGTACTTC.